These 17 T cell receptor beta chains came from one sample sequenced in a study of neoadjuvant anti-PD-1 for oral cavity cancer. Sequencing was performed with immunoSEQ multiplex PCR; in TCRdb, only in-frame clones are kept and a portion is missing. There are around 60,000 clones in the sample; roughly 80% occur only once, and 2.6% lies in the top ten. Sequencing was performed on PBMCs, taken before nivolumab (anti-PD-1) treatment. The receptors were gathered from a person aged 40-85 years with oral cavity squamous cell carcinoma.

This chain joins TRBV11-1 and TRBJ2-5, with 11 bases matching TRBD2. Per the germline V gene, CDR1 is SGHAT and CDR2 is FQDESV (reference sequence). Trimming at V came to 1 base and at J to 0 bases, leaving 7 bases not matched to a gene. CDR3 length: 18 amino acids. CDR3 bases: TGTGCCAGCAGCTTAGGCGCTAGCGGGGGGTCGTACCAAGAGACCCAGTACTTC. Protein product: CASSLGASGGSYQETQYF.

The genes are TRBV6-5 and TRBJ2-7, with TRBD1 identical over 11 bases. In germline, CDR1 is MNHEY, CDR2 SVGAGI. The CDR3 loop spans 14 amino acids. The J segment lost 2 bases and the V segment lost 6 bases, leaving 3 bases of the junction unmatched. The CDR3 loop is CASRKGQGAYEQYF. DNA for the CDR3: TGTGCCAGCAGAAAGGGACAGGGGGCCTACGAGCAGTACTTC.

J is TRBJ1-5 and V is TRBV19, with unresolved D. This CDR3 is 15 amino acids long. Trimming pared 5 bases from V and 6 bases from J, leaving 17 bases between. Germline CDR1 is LNHDA and CDR2 is SQIVND (reference sequence). The CDR3 is CASSAGLLSSQPQHF. The CDR3 DNA is TGTGCCAGTAGTGCAGGATTGTTGTCCAGTCAGCCCCAGCATTTT.

V usage is TRBV5-1 and J usage is TRBJ2-5, with no clear D. This CDR3 spans 13 amino acids. The V gene lost 0 bases and the J gene lost 2 bases, with 5 bases spanning the gap. Germline CDR1 reads SGHRS; CDR2 reads YFSETQ. Here the CDR3 reads CASSLEVQETQYF. The CDR3 coding sequence is TGCGCCAGCAGCTTGGAGGTTCAAGAGACCCAGTACTTC. The variable domain in full, completed from reference TRBV5-1 and TRBJ2-5, reads KAGVTQTPRYLIKTRGQQVTLSCSPISGHRSVSWYQQTPGQGLQFLFEYFSETQRNKGNFPGRFSGRQFSNSRSEMNVSTLELGDSALYLCASSLEVQETQYFGPGTRLLVL.

V and J are TRBV7-3 and TRBJ2-1; D remains ambiguous. This CDR3 region has 13 residues. V lost 5 bases to trimming and J lost 10 bases, with 15 bases between them. Looked up from germline, CDR1 is SGHTA and CDR2 is FQGTGA. CDR3 nucleotide sequence: TGTGCCAGCAGCCCTTACCGATCAGAAGAGCAGTTCTTC. This codes for CASSPYRSEEQFF.

The chain carries TRBV6-1 and TRBJ1-6; weak D call: TRBD1 (6 bases). V was clipped by 6 bases and J by 10 bases, with 19 bases between them. In germline, CDR1 is MNHNS, CDR2 SASEGT. This CDR3 comprises 15 residues. The CDR3 DNA reads as TGTGCCAGCAGAAAACCAGGGGAGACGGTCTCACCCCTCCACTTT. Translation gives CASRKPGETVSPLHF.

The chain links TRBV10-3 to TRBJ2-1; D remains unclear. The CDR3 sequence is 14 residues long. Germline values: CDR1 ENHRY, CDR2 SYGVKD. V dropped 0 bases and J dropped 12 bases, with 15 bases sitting between them. The CDR3 coding sequence is TGTGCCATCAGTGAGTCGGCCCTTCCCGAAGGGCAGTTCTTC. Its protein product is CAISESALPEGQFF.

The chain uses TRBV2 and TRBJ1-2; D might be TRBD1 (5 bases). The CDR3 sequence is 14 residues long. Germline lookup yields CDR1 SNHLY and CDR2 FYNNEI. Trimming shortened V by 4 bases and J by 5 bases, and 14 bases separated the two germline ends. The CDR3 protein is CASSGGSEGYGYTF. CDR3 in DNA: TGTGCCAGCAGTGGGGGTAGTGAGGGGTATGGCTACACCTTC.

The J gene is TRBJ1-6, the V gene TRBV27, with D maybe TRBD1 (5 bases). This CDR3 is 15 amino acids long. Germline CDR1 reads MNHEY; CDR2 reads SMNVEV (reference sequence). V was clipped by 6 bases and J by 6 bases, with 15 bases between them. CDR3 loop: CASRPRAGGNSPLHF. The CDR3 DNA reads as TGTGCCAGCAGGCCCCGGGCCGGGGGTAATTCACCCCTCCACTTT.

The chain is built from TRBV27 and TRBJ1-6; D gene unclear. The V and J ends lost 0 bases and 12 bases respectively, with 12 bases between them. This CDR3 is 14 amino acids long. The germline V gene has CDR1 MNHEY and CDR2 SMNVEV (reference sequence). This CDR3 reads CASSLSRASRPLHF. CDR3 in DNA: TGTGCCAGCAGTTTATCGAGGGCTTCCCGACCCCTCCACTTT.

The rearrangement links TRBV28 to TRBJ1-2, with 12 bases matching TRBD1. This CDR3 is 16 amino acids long. Per germline, CDR1 MDHEN and CDR2 SYDVKM. J lost 4 bases, V lost 5 bases, and 8 bases had no gene match. The CDR3 DNA follows: TGTGCCAGCAGTCCTTCGGGGACAGGGGGCTCCTATGGCTACACCTTC. It is translated as CASSPSGTGGSYGYTF.

CDR3 in amino acids: CASSAGRGGYEQYF. CDR3 DNA: TGTGCCAGCAGTGCGGGGAGAGGGGGCTACGAGCAGTACTTC. The chain recombines TRBV27 with TRBJ2-7, with D possibly called TRBD1 or TRBD2 (6 bases each). Germline lookup yields CDR1 MNHEY and CDR2 SMNVEV (reference sequence). CDR3 length equals 14 residues. V lost 5 bases, J lost 3 bases, and 14 bases lay in between.

The J gene is TRBJ2-5, the V gene TRBV5-1, with D tentatively TRBD1 (6 bases). This CDR3 is 16 amino acids long. Germline CDR1 and CDR2: SGHRS and YFSETQ. Between the trimmed V and J ends, which lost 0 bases and 5 bases, there was a span of 17 bases. CDR3 nucleotide sequence: TGCGCCAGCAGCTTGGCCCAGGGGAGCGGTTTGGAGACCCAGTACTTC. Its translation is CASSLAQGSGLETQYF.

This clone was seen a single time. The gene calls are TRBV6-4 and TRBJ1-2; 8 bases line up with TRBD1. The CDR3 extends over 14 amino acids. J was trimmed by 3 bases and V by 6 bases; bases with no gene match: 6. CDR1 is MRHNA and CDR2 is SNTAGT in the germline V gene. For the CDR3, the DNA is TGTGCCAGCAGCGCCGGGACAGGAGACTATGGCTACACCTTC. Its translation: CASSAGTGDYGYTF.

This chain uses TRBV5-4 with TRBJ2-7, with TRBD2 matching 14 bases. The CDR3 sequence is 15 residues long. J was trimmed by 4 bases and V by 2 bases; bases with no gene match: 2. Germline loops: CDR1 SGHNT, CDR2 YYREEE (reference sequence). The CDR3 loop reads CASSFGTSGSYEQYF. The CDR3 nucleotides are TGTGCCAGCAGCTTCGGGACTAGCGGGAGTTACGAGCAGTACTTC.

This clone was observed once. This chain uses TRBV6-1 with TRBJ2-7; D could derive from TRBD1 or TRBD2 (5 bases each). The germline V and J ends were trimmed by 4 bases and 3 bases, with 13 bases remaining between them. CDR1 and CDR2 (germline): MNHNS, SASEGT. The CDR3 sequence is 14 residues long. The CDR3 DNA sequence: TGTGCCAGCAGTGTAGAAGTGGGGGACTACGAGCAGTACTTC. Translated, it gives CASSVEVGDYEQYF.

The V gene is TRBV5-4, the J gene TRBJ2-7; either TRBD1 or TRBD2 may supply D (5 bases each). The CDR3 spans 15 residues. V was shortened by 5 bases and J by 4 bases, with 19 bases between the two germline ends. Germline loops: CDR1 SGHNT, CDR2 YYREEE (reference sequence). The DNA for the CDR3 is TGTGCCAGCAGTCTCGGGGCTAGCAGATCGTACGAGCAGTACTTC. Protein sequence: CASSLGASRSYEQYF.